This T cell receptor beta chain was sequenced during a study of shared clonotypes between healthy human individuals. Study conclusions and caveats: The study sampled only blood, and tissue repertoires likely differ.

With respect to this clone: Antigen unknown. Within the sample, other DNA sequences also encode this same CDR3.

CDR3 size: 15 residues. CDR1 and CDR2 from the germline V gene are SGHRS and YFSETQ. V was cut by 0 bases and J by 0 bases, with 6 bases left in between. Sequencing was performed with immunoSEQ multiplex PCR; in TCRdb, only in-frame clones are kept and a portion is missing. The data show 2 million to 2.5 million clones, with 90% to 97% seen just once and around 0.13% held by the top ten. This clonotype was obtained from a young man in good health. The sequencing input was naive CD4+ T cells sorted from blood. Stated subset: CD45RA+ positively selected. V is TRBV5-1 and J is TRBJ1-4; D gene ambiguous. The CDR3 loop is CASSLETATNEKLFF. DNA of the CDR3: TGCGCCAGCAGCTTGGAAACGGCAACTAATGAAAAACTGTTTTTT.